What follows are 29 T cell receptor beta chains derived from one specimen sequenced in a study of tumor-infiltrating lymphocytes in primary liver carcinoma. Co-extraction of RNA and DNA was performed on about 20-32 mg of unsorted bulk tissue. Total RNA amounting to roughly 450 ng was the source from which TCR beta cDNA was made with a constant-region primer. Each TCR beta library was derived from three nested multiplex PCR rounds that employed slightly modified ARM-PCR. Primers for the first two PCR rounds were TRBV1-TRBV30 forward primers and a C-beta reverse primer (about 9 cycles per round). TCRdb processed the multiplex PCR reads anew with MiXCR; each CDR3 protein has one entry. The table lists 100,000 or so distinct CDR3 sequences, 80% to 85% of them singletons, with roughly a fifth in the top ten. The sequenced sample was liver tumor tissue from sampling region 3. Regarding subset: tumor region T3, left-lateral pole. The receptor source for this set is a man in his forties or fifties with primary liver carcinoma and hepatitis B virus infection.

The genes are TRBV4-2 and TRBJ2-2; TRBD2 agrees at 10 bases. The CDR3 has 17 residues. The germline V gene encodes CDR1 LGHNA and CDR2 YNFKEQ. In nucleotides, the CDR3 is TGTACCAACGGCCAAGGGGGCCTAGCGGGAGATTTCGGGGAGCTGTTTTTT. It specifies CTNGQGGLAGDFGELFF.

Comment on this clonotype: At one boundary the junction diverges from the germline segment, which might be a read error. This chain links TRBV29-1 with TRBJ2-6; D may be TRBD1 or TRBD2 (5 bases each). There are 16 residues in the CDR3. Looked up from germline, CDR1 is SQVTM and CDR2 is ANQGSEA. The CDR3 region has the DNA TGCAGCGTTGGTAGAGGGGAACCCACTGGGGCCAACGTCCTCACTTTC. This gives the protein CSVGRGEPTGANVLTF.

Notes on this clonotype: Mismatch with germline at one junction end may stem from a read error. The chain employs TRBV6-6 and TRBJ2-7; TRBD2 aligns across 8 bases. Germline assignment: CDR1 MNHNY and CDR2 SVGAGI (reference sequence). The CDR3 has 15 amino acids. The DNA for the CDR3 is TGTGCCAGCAGTGCTACTAGCGGATATGTCTACGAGCATTACTTC. It specifies CASSATSGYVYEHYF.

Remarks on this clonotype: The junction shows a germline mismatch at one end, possibly a read error. The chain links TRBV9 to TRBJ2-2; TRBD1 is a possible D gene (6 bases). In germline, CDR1 is SGDLS, CDR2 YYNGEE. This CDR3 comprises 16 residues. CDR3: CASSRRDTANTGEPFF. The CDR3 DNA is TGTGCCAGCAGCCGCCGGGACACCGCGAACACCGGGGAGCCGTTTTTT.

In the case of this clonotype: Sequence at one end of the junction differs from germline and may be a read error. The DNA for the CDR3 is TGTGCCAGCAGCCAAGCCCCGGACTCACAACACGAGCAGCACTTC. Protein sequence: CASSQAPDSQHEQHF. The chain uses TRBV4-2 and TRBJ2-7; TRBD2 might be the D (5 bases). Germline CDR1 is LGHNA and CDR2 is YNFKEQ. The CDR3 loop spans 15 amino acids.

V and J are TRBV5-1 and TRBJ2-5; TRBD1 matches 7 bases. Unmatched junction bases numbered 9, after V lost 3 bases and J lost 4 bases. From germline, CDR1 is SGHRS and CDR2 YFSETQ. The CDR3 length is 15 residues. DNA for the CDR3: TGCGCCAGCAGCTCGCGTACAGGGGACGTAGAGACCCAGTACTTC. This sequence encodes CASSSRTGDVETQYF.

This clonotype came up many times. The chain uses TRBV5-1 and TRBJ1-1; 7 bases agree with TRBD1. Germline assignment: CDR1 SGHRS and CDR2 YFSETQ. This CDR3 spans 14 amino acids. The V and J ends lost 4 bases and 1 base, in that order; junction bases with no gene match: 4. CDR3 amino acids: CASSVGTANTEAFF. The CDR3 nucleotides are TGCGCCAGCAGCGTTGGGACAGCGAACACTGAAGCTTTCTTT.

On this clonotype: Its ends do not fully match the called genes, so a read error is possible. The chain recombines TRBV6-5 with TRBJ2-5; tentative D call: TRBD2 (6 bases). This CDR3 is built from 17 residues. CDR1 MNHEY and CDR2 SVGAGI come from the germline V gene. CDR3 sequence reads: CASNYSSSGGSQEAQYF. CDR3 DNA sequence: TGTGCCAGCAATTACTCGAGTAGCGGCGGGTCCCAAGAGGCCCAGTACTTC.

Of note for this clonotype: The conserved final phenylalanine or tryptophan is absent from the CDR3, which likely points to a read error. V is TRBV29-1 and J is TRBJ2-2; possible D gene TRBD2, 5 bases. CDR1 is SQVTM and CDR2 is ANQGSEA in the germline V gene. CDR3 length equals 11 residues. The CDR3 spells CSVGFTGELFC. Written as DNA, the CDR3 is TGCAGCGTTGGATTCACCGGGGAACTGTTTTGT.

Concerning this clonotype itself: At one boundary the junction diverges from the germline segment, which might be a read error. The chain recombines TRBV11-1 with TRBJ2-3; D possibly corresponds to TRBD2 (6 bases). CDR1 is SGHAT, CDR2 FQDESV, per germline (reference sequence). The CDR3 runs 15 residues. CDR3 residues: CASGLRRESTDTQYF. The CDR3 nucleotides are TGTGCCAGCGGTTTGCGGAGGGAGAGCACAGATACGCAATATTTT.

This clonotype was detected once. Germline and junction disagree at one end, which may indicate a read error. The rearrangement joins TRBV5-6 to TRBJ1-6, with 8 bases aligning to TRBD1. CDR3 length: 12 residues. The germline gives CDR1 SGHDT, CDR2 YYEEEE. The CDR3 region is CARSFSGQGKHF. CDR3 nucleotides: TGCGCCAGAAGCTTCTCCGGACAGGGCAAACACTTT. Supplemented by reference TRBV5-6 and TRBJ1-6, the full variable domain reads DAGVTQSPTHLIKTRGQQVTLRCSPKSGHDTVSWYQQALGQGPQFIFQYYEEEERQRGNFPDRFSGHQFPNYSSELNVNALLLGDSALYLCARSFSGQGKHFGNGTRLTVT.

For this clonotype: The junction and the germline gene differ at one end; a read error may be behind it. The chain joins TRBV29-1 to TRBJ2-3; TRBD2 matches at 7 bases. The V gene's germline CDR1 is SQVTM and CDR2 ANQGSEA. The CDR3 is made up of 14 amino acids. CDR3 DNA: TGCAGTGGGATTCAAATAGCGGGCACAGATACGCACTATTTT. Translated: CSGIQIAGTDTHYF.

On this clonotype itself: A read error is likely, as this CDR3 ends without the conserved phenylalanine or tryptophan. The DNA is left out, because the CDR3 cannot be placed on it with certainty; the CDR3 is given as TCRdb lists it. This chain joins TRBV6-6 and TRBJ1-1; no check of the table's D call, TRBD1, against the DNA was made. Germline CDR1 and CDR2: MNHNY and SVGAGI (reference sequence). Ends included, the CDR3 has 13 residues. CDR3 sequence: CASSTGVTTEGFL.

Comments on this clonotype: This likely comes from a read error, as the CDR3 has no conserved phenylalanine or tryptophan at its end. This chain connects TRBV2 to TRBJ1-1; the D is unclear. Per germline, CDR1 SNHLY and CDR2 FYNNEI. CDR3 length equals 15 residues. The CDR3 protein is CASSEARGVGTEAFL. The CDR3 DNA follows: TGTGCCAGCAGCGAAGCGCGAGGTGTAGGCACTGAAGCTTTCCTT.

This clonotype was counted a single time. The chain couples TRBV6-5 to TRBJ2-5, with 7 bases matching TRBD2. The germline V gene has CDR1 MNHEY and CDR2 SVGAGI. CDR3 length equals 15 residues. CDR3 in amino acids: CATSYAGVVQETQYF. CDR3 coding DNA: TGTGCAACCAGTTACGCGGGAGTGGTACAAGAGACCCAGTACTTC.

With respect to this clonotype: Mismatch with germline at one junction end may stem from a read error. The V gene is TRBV4-2, the J gene TRBJ2-5; a possible D gene is TRBD2 (5 bases). This CDR3 spans 12 amino acids. CDR1 LGHNA and CDR2 YNFKEQ come from the germline V gene. The CDR3 spells CASCQWGETQCF. CDR3 nucleotides: TGTGCCAGCTGCCAATGGGGAGAGACCCAGTGCTTC.

In the case of this clonotype: A read error may produce the germline difference seen at one junction end. The chain employs TRBV10-2 and TRBJ2-7, with a possible D match to TRBD1 (5 bases). This CDR3 contains 14 residues. Germline loops: CDR1 WSHSY, CDR2 SAAADI. The DNA for the CDR3 is TGCGCCAACAGAGCTACAGGAGACCCCTACGAGCAGTATTTC. As protein: CANRATGDPYEQYF.

The genes are TRBV6-2 or TRBV6-3 and TRBJ2-5, with D possibly called TRBD1 or TRBD2 (6 bases each). Germline-derived CDR1 and CDR2 are MNHEY and SVGEGT. The CDR3 sequence is 14 residues long. The V and J ends lost 2 bases and 5 bases respectively, with 12 bases between them. The CDR3 reads CASSYTGAAETQYF. The CDR3 DNA follows: TGTGCCAGCAGTTACACGGGGGCTGCCGAGACCCAGTACTTC.

As to this clonotype: The germline gene is not matched at one end of the junction; a read error may be the cause. This chain uses TRBV6-2 or TRBV6-3 with TRBJ2-5; D gene unclear. CDR1 is MNHEY and CDR2 is SVGEGT in the germline V gene. The CDR3 is 16 amino acids. CDR3 coding DNA: TGTGCCAGCAATCAATCGACGGCATCGGGCGAAGAGACCCGGTACTTC. This encodes CASNQSTASGEETRYF.

Concerning this clonotype: Sequence at one end of the junction differs from germline and may be a read error. V and J are TRBV12-3 or TRBV12-4 and TRBJ1-3; TRBD1 matches 7 bases. This CDR3 region has 17 residues. CDR3: CANSLKGQQFFRNTIYF. The CDR3 DNA follows: TGTGCCAACAGTTTAAAGGGACAGCAATTTTTTAGAAACACCATATATTTT.

This chain links TRBV4-1 with TRBJ2-3; unclear D gene. V lost 0 bases and J lost 4, with 17 bases in between. From germline, CDR1 is MGHRA and CDR2 YSYEKL. This CDR3 is 17 amino acids long. CDR3 sequence: CASSQDPTDSRADTQYF. DNA for the CDR3: TGCGCCAGCAGCCAAGATCCGACCGACTCAAGGGCAGATACGCAGTATTTT.

For this clonotype: The CDR3 does not end in the conserved phenylalanine or tryptophan, so this is likely a read error. CDR3 sequence (DNA): TGCGCTAGCAGCGGGCGGGGAAATGCCGGGGAGCTGTTTCTT. This gives the protein CASSGRGNAGELFL. The chain carries TRBV4-1 and TRBJ2-2, with TRBD2 as a possible D gene (6 bases). CDR3 length: 14 residues. Germline V gene lookup returns CDR1 MGHRA and CDR2 YSYEKL.

As for this clonotype: The missing conserved phenylalanine or tryptophan at the end of this CDR3 makes a read error likely. J is TRBJ2-6 and V is TRBV4-2; tentatively, D is TRBD1 (5 bases). The length of the CDR3 is 15 residues. Germline assignment: CDR1 LGHNA and CDR2 YNFKEQ. This chain's CDR3 is CASSQGDSGANVLTS. The CDR3, as DNA: TGCGCCAGCAGCCAAGGGGACTCTGGGGCCAACGTCCTGACTTCC.

Concerning this clonotype itself: One junction end disagrees with the germline gene, perhaps due to a read error. This rearrangement joins TRBV28 to TRBJ2-5; D may be TRBD1 or TRBD2 (6 bases each). This CDR3 spans 14 amino acids. The germline V gene encodes CDR1 MDHEN and CDR2 SYDVKM. CDR3 in amino acids: CASSSTRGFETQYF. CDR3 nucleotide sequence: TGTGCCAGCAGCTCGACTAGGGGGTTTGAGACCCAATACTTC. Combining the CDR3 with reference TRBV28 and TRBJ2-5 gives the whole variable domain DVKVTQSSRYLVKRTGEKVFLECVQDMDHENMFWYRQDPGLGLRLIYFSYDVKMKEKGDIPEGYSVSREKKERFSLILESASTNQTSMYLCASSSTRGFETQYFGPGTRLLVL.

This clonotype was observed once. This chain connects TRBV7-9 to TRBJ1-3, with no clear D. The CDR3 is 16 residues long. Trimming took off 5 bases at V and 3 bases at J, with 17 bases between the two ends. The V gene's germline CDR1 is SEHNR and CDR2 FQNEAQ (reference sequence). CDR3 region: CASSPPSRVNGNTIYF. The CDR3 coding sequence is TGTGCCAGCAGCCCACCCTCCCGGGTGAATGGAAACACCATATATTTT. Drawing the rest from reference TRBV7-9 and TRBJ1-3, the complete variable domain is DTGVSQNPRHKITKRGQNVTFRCDPISEHNRLYWYRQTLGQGPEFLTYFQNEAQLEKSRLLSDRFSAERPKGSFSTLEIQRTEQGDSAMYLCASSPPSRVNGNTIYFGEGSWLTVV.

On this clonotype: Given the absence of the conserved phenylalanine or tryptophan at the CDR3 end, a read error is likely. The CDR3 sequence is CASSTNRASLNTEAFS. The CDR3 DNA sequence: TGTGCCAGCAGTACTAACAGGGCCTCTCTGAACACTGAAGCTTTCTCT. The chain has TRBV28 and TRBJ1-1; D perhaps matches TRBD1 (6 bases). The CDR3 length is 16 residues. CDR1 is MDHEN and CDR2 is SYDVKM in the germline V gene. Trimming took 5 bases from V and 0 from J, leaving 16 bases between them.

Concerning this clonotype: One end of the junction is discordant with germline, which a read error may explain. This chain connects TRBV5-6 to TRBJ2-5; 7 nucleotides line up with TRBD2. CDR1 and CDR2 (germline): SGHDT, YYEEEE. This CDR3 has 14 residues. CDR3 amino acids: CASSLETSQETQCF. CDR3 coding DNA: TGTGCCAGCAGCTTAGAGACTAGCCAAGAGACCCAGTGCTTC.

As regards this clonotype: The conserved phenylalanine or tryptophan is not found at the CDR3 terminus, so this likely reflects a read error. V usage is TRBV5-1 and J usage is TRBJ2-7; 7 positions match TRBD1. Looked up from germline, CDR1 is SGHRS and CDR2 is YFSETQ. The CDR3 runs 15 residues. Unmatched junction bases numbered 15, after V lost 7 bases and J lost 5 bases. The CDR3 loop is CASDEGGGSSNEQYL. Written as DNA, the CDR3 is TGCGCCAGCGACGAAGGGGGCGGAAGTTCCAACGAGCAGTACTTA.

Points on this clonotype: Relative to the germline gene, one junction end is altered; a read error may explain this. This chain joins TRBV4-1 and TRBJ2-2; possible D gene TRBD2, 5 bases. The length of the CDR3 is 13 residues. CDR1 and CDR2 from the germline V gene are MGHRA and YSYEKL. CDR3 residues: CASSHAVAGELSF. The DNA of the CDR3 is TGCGCCAGCAGCCACGCAGTAGCCGGGGAGCTGTCTTTT.